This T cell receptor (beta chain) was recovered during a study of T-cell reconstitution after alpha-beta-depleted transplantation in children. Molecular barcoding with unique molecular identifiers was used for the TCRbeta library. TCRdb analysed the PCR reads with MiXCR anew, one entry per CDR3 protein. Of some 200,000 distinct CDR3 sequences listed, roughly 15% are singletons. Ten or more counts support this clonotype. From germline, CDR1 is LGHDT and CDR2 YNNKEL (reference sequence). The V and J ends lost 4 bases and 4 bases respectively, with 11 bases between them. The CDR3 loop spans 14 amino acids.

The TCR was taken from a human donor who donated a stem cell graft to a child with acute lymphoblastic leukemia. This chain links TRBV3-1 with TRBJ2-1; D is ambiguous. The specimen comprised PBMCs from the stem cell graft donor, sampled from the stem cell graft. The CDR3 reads CASSPSRAYNEQFF. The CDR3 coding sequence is TGTGCCAGCAGCCCGTCGCGAGCTTACAATGAGCAGTTCTTC.